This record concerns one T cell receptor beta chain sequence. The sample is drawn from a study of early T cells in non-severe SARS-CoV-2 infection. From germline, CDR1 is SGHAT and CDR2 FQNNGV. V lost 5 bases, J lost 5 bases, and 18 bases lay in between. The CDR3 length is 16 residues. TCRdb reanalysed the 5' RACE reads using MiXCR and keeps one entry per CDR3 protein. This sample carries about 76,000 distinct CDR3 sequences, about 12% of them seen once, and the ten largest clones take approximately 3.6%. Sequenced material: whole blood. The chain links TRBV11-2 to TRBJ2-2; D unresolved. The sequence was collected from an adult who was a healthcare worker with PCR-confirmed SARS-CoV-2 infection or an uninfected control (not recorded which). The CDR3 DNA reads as TGTGCCAGCAGCCGTGGTGCTATAAGTAGAACCGGGGAGCTGTTTTTT. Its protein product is CASSRGAISRTGELFF.